One and the same sample provided the 10 T cell receptor beta chains below, sequenced in a study of cytomegalovirus exposure and HLA in healthy donors. The PCR employed 60 Vbeta primers together with 13 Jbeta primers. Libraries were prepared by immunoSEQ multiplex PCR; TCRdb keeps only in-frame clonotypes and omits some of them. The data hold some 150,000 clones, with around 85% observed a single time. The sequenced material came from PBMCs. The receptor source for this set is a woman aged 25-40 years in good health and CMV-seronegative.

V usage is TRBV27 and J usage is TRBJ2-3; 8 nucleotides agree with TRBD2. Germline V gives CDR1 MNHEY, CDR2 SMNVEV (reference sequence). CDR3 length: 15 residues. J gave up 0 bases and V 2 bases, and 1 base lay outside the gene matches. The CDR3 DNA reads as TGTGCCAGCAGTTTACCGGGAGGGAGCACAGATACGCAGTATTTT. It yields the protein CASSLPGGSTDTQYF.

This rearrangement joins TRBV15 to TRBJ1-1, with a weak D call TRBD1 (6 bases). In germline, CDR1 is LNHNV, CDR2 YYDKDF (reference sequence). The CDR3 sequence is 15 residues long. V gave up 0 bases and J gave up 1 base, with 9 bases separating them. The chain's CDR3 is CATSRDQGQNTEAFF. CDR3 nucleotide sequence: TGTGCCACCAGCAGAGATCAGGGGCAGAACACTGAAGCTTTCTTT.

This chain links TRBV16 with TRBJ2-3, with D possibly being TRBD1 (5 bases). Germline loops: CDR1 KGHSY, CDR2 FQNENV. The CDR3 contains 16 residues. V dropped 0 bases and J dropped 3 bases, with 13 bases sitting between them. CDR3 sequence (DNA): TGTGCCAGCAGCCAATCCAGGCAGGGTGGGACAGATACGCAGTATTTT. This encodes CASSQSRQGGTDTQYF.

This clone was recorded once. The chain carries TRBV9 and TRBJ2-7, with TRBD2 matching over 12 bases. The J segment lost 7 bases and the V segment lost 2 bases, leaving 7 bases of the junction unmatched. The germline CDR1 and CDR2 sequences are SGDLS and YYNGEE. There are 15 residues in the CDR3. This chain's CDR3 is CASSVLAGGSREQYF. CDR3 sequence (DNA): TGTGCCAGCAGCGTCCTAGCGGGGGGGAGTAGGGAGCAGTACTTC.

This sequence joins TRBV4-3 and TRBJ2-3; 10 nucleotides line up with TRBD2. The CDR3 loop spans 17 amino acids. V lost 3 bases and J lost 5; bases outside the gene matches: 11. Germline CDR1 is LGHNA and CDR2 is YSLEER. The CDR3 nucleotides read TGCGCCAGCAGCCACGGAGGGGGAGCGGGGGGGATAGATACGCAGTATTTT. Its protein product is CASSHGGGAGGIDTQYF.

The chain links TRBV30 to TRBJ1-1; D possibly corresponds to TRBD1 (5 bases). The length of the CDR3 is 15 residues. V was shortened by 0 bases and J by 1 base, with 12 bases between the two germline ends. The germline CDR1 and CDR2 sequences are GTSNPN and SVGIG (reference sequence). The chain's CDR3 is CAWSVRRQTNTEAFF. CDR3 DNA sequence: TGTGCCTGGAGTGTACGTCGACAGACGAACACTGAAGCTTTCTTT.

This clone was seen a few times. The CDR3 protein is CASSRDRGNTEAFF. CDR3 nucleotide sequence: TGTGCCAGCAGTCGGGACAGGGGGAACACTGAAGCTTTCTTT. V usage is TRBV6-5 and J usage is TRBJ1-1, with 10 bases lining up with TRBD1. Germline V CDR1 and CDR2: MNHEY, SVGAGI. Trimming cost V 5 bases and J 1 base; bases outside gene matches: 1. The CDR3 contains 14 residues.

The sample holds one count of this clone. This rearrangement joins TRBV7-6 to TRBJ2-7; 9 bases align to TRBD1. CDR3 length: 17 residues. Trimming at V came to 5 bases and at J to 6 bases, leaving 17 bases not matched to a gene. Germline loops: CDR1 SGHVS, CDR2 FNYEAQ. The chain's CDR3 is CASSARTGVGIRGEQYF. The CDR3 DNA reads TGTGCCAGCAGCGCCAGGACAGGGGTAGGGATTCGGGGCGAGCAGTACTTC.

This chain connects TRBV6-5 to TRBJ2-7; 9 bases align to TRBD1. The germline V gene has CDR1 MNHEY and CDR2 SVGAGI. V lost 4 bases, J lost 3 bases, and 1 base stayed unmatched. The CDR3 runs 13 residues. Written as DNA, the CDR3 is TGTGCCAGCAGTTGGACAGGGGACTACGAGCAGTACTTC. Protein: CASSWTGDYEQYF.

The V call is TRBV4-3, the J call TRBJ2-4, with D possibly matching TRBD2 (5 bases). The CDR3 covers 16 residues. The germline V and J ends were trimmed by 1 base and 0 bases, with 10 bases remaining between them. Germline CDR1 and CDR2: LGHNA and YSLEER. The CDR3 DNA reads TGCGCCAGCAGCCAAGTCGAGGGTTCAGCCAAAAACATTCAGTACTTC. Translating gives CASSQVEGSAKNIQYF.